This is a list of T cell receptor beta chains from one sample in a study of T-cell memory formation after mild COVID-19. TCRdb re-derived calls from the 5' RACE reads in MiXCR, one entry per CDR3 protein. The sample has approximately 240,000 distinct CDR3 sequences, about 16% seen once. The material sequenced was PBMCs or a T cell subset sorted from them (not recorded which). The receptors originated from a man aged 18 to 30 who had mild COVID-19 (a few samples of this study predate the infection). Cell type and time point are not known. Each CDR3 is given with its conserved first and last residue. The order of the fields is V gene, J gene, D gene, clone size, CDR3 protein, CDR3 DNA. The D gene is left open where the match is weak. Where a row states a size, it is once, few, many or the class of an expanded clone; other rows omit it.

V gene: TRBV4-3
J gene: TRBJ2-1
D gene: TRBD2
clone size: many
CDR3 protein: CASSPHGGSRGGRVEQFF
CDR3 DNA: TGCGCCAGCAGCCCCCATGGAGGGTCGCGGGGGGGCCGGGTTGAGCAGTTCTTC

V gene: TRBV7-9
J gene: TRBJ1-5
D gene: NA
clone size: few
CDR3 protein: CASSPGYNQPQHF
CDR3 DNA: TGTGCCAGCAGCCCGGGATACAATCAGCCCCAGCATTTT

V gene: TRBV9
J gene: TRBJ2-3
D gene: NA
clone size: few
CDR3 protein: CASSVSRSDTQYF
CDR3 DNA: TGTGCCAGCAGCGTCTCTAGGTCAGATACGCAGTATTTT

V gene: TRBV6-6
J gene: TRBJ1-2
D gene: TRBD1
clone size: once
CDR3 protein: CASRTGDAGAGYTF
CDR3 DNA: TGTGCCAGCAGAACAGGGGATGCCGGGGCTGGCTACACCTTC

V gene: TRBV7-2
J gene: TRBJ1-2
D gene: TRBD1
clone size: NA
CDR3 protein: CASSPNLGTGGGGYTF
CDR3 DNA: TGTGCCAGCAGCCCAAACCTTGGGACAGGGGGCGGCGGCTACACCTTC

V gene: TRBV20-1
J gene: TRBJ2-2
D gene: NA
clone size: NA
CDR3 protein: CSGGNPGTGELFF
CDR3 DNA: TGCAGTGGGGGTAATCCGGGGACCGGGGAGCTGTTTTTT

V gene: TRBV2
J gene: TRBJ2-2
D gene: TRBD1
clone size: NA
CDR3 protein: CASSGQGITGELFF
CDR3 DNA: TGTGCCAGCAGCGGACAGGGGATCACCGGGGAGCTGTTTTTT

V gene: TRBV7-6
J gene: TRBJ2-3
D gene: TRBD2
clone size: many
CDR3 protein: CASSSPWTSPDTQYF
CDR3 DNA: TGTGCCAGCAGCTCGCCTTGGACTAGCCCAGATACGCAGTATTTT

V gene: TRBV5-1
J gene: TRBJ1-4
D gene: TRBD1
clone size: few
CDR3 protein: CASSGTGASNEKLFF
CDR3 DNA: TGCGCCAGCAGCGGAACAGGGGCATCTAATGAAAAACTGTTTTTT

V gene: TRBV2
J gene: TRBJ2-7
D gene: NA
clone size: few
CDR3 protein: CASTLGQGSYEQYF
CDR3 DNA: TGTGCCAGCACTCTGGGACAAGGATCATACGAGCAGTACTTC

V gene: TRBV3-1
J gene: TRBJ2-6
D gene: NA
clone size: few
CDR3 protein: CASSQGGQPGANVLTF
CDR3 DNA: TGTGCCAGCAGCCAAGGAGGGCAGCCCGGGGCCAACGTCCTGACTTTC

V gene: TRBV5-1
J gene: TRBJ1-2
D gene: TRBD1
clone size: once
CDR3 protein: CASSLEGGSYYGYTF
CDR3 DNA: TGCGCCAGCAGCTTGGAAGGGGGCTCTTACTATGGCTACACCTTC

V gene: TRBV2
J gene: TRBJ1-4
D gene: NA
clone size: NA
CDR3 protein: CASRLPYGATNEKLFF
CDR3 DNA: TGTGCCAGCAGACTTCCGTACGGAGCAACTAATGAAAAACTGTTTTTT

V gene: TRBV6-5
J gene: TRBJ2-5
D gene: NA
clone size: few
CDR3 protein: CASSYAGGETQYF
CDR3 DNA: TGTGCCAGCAGTTACGCAGGGGGGGAGACCCAGTACTTC

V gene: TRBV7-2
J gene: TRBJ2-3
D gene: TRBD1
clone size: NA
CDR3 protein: CASSWGQASDTQYF
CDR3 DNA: TGTGCCAGCAGCTGGGGACAGGCTTCAGATACGCAGTATTTT

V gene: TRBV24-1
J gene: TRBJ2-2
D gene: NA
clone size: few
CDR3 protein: CATGMAGELFF
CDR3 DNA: TGTGCCACCGGGATGGCCGGGGAGCTGTTTTTT

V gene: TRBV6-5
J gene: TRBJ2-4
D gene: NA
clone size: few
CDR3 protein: CASSYSKGGKNIQYF
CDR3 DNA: TGTGCCAGCAGTTACTCAAAAGGGGGGAAAAACATTCAGTACTTC

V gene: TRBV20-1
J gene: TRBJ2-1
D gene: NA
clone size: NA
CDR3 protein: CSAGTYLNEQFF
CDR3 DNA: TGCAGTGCTGGGACCTACTTGAATGAGCAGTTCTTC

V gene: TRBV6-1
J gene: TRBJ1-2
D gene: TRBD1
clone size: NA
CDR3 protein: CASSAGTDYGYTF
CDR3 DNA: TGTGCCAGCAGTGCCGGGACAGACTATGGCTACACCTTC

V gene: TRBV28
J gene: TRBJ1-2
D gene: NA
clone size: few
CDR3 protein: CASSSQRHGYTF
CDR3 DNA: TGTGCCAGCAGTAGTCAAAGACATGGCTACACCTTC

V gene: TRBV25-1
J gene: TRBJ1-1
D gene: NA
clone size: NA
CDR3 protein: CASSDSGGGDTEAFF
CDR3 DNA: TGTGCCAGCAGTGATTCCGGAGGGGGAGACACTGAAGCTTTCTTT

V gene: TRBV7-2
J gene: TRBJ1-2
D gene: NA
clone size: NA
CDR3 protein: CASSPGTAPRLYGYTF
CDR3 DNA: TGTGCCAGCAGCCCCGGGACGGCCCCGCGATTATATGGCTACACCTTC

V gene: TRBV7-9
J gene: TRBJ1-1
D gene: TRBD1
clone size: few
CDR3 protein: CAGQNRGEAFF
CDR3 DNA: TGTGCCGGTCAAAACAGGGGTGAAGCTTTCTTT

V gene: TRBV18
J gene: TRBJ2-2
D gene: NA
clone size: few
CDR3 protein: CASSPRTNTGELFF
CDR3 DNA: TGTGCCAGCTCCCCAAGAACGAACACCGGGGAGCTGTTTTTT

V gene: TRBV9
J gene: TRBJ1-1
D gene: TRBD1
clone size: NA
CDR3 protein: CASSAPDRGNPEAFF
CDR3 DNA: TGTGCCAGCAGCGCCCCGGACAGGGGAAACCCTGAAGCTTTCTTT

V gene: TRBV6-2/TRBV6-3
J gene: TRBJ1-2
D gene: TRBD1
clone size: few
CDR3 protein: CASSSTHRAGGLGYTF
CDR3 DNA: TGTGCCAGCAGTTCCACCCACCGGGCAGGGGGCCTTGGCTACACCTTC

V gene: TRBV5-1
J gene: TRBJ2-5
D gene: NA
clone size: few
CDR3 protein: CASRPAVRETQYF
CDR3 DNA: TGCGCCAGCAGGCCGGCGGTACGCGAGACCCAGTACTTC

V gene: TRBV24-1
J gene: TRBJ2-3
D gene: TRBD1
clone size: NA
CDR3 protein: CATSDLPSTGSTDTQYF
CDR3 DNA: TGTGCCACCAGTGATTTACCCTCGACAGGGTCCACAGATACGCAGTATTTT

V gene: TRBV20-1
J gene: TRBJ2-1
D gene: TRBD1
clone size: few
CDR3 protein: CSAGGQGHEQFF
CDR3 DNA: TGCAGTGCGGGGGGACAGGGGCATGAGCAGTTCTTC

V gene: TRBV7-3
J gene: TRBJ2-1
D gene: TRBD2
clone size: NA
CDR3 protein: CASSLPTGGPQFF
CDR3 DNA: TGTGCCAGCAGCTTACCTACGGGGGGGCCGCAGTTCTTC

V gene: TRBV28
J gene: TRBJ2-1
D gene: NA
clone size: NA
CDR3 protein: CAISPGSSYNEQFF
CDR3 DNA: TGTGCCATCTCTCCGGGAAGCTCCTACAATGAGCAGTTCTTC

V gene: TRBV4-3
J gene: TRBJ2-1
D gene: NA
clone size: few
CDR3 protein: CASSPWVGNYNEQFF
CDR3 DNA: TGCGCCAGCAGCCCATGGGTAGGGAACTACAATGAGCAGTTCTTC

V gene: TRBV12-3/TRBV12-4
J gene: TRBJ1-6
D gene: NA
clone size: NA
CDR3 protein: CASSFGRTNSPLHF
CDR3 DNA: TGTGCCAGCAGTTTCGGCAGGACAAATTCACCCCTCCACTTT

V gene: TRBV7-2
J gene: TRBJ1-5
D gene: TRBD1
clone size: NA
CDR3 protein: CASSLDRGHQPQHF
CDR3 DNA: TGTGCCAGCAGCCTCGACAGGGGCCATCAGCCCCAGCATTTT

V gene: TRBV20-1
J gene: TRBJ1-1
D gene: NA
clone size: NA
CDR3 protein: CSAREGFFNMNTEAFF
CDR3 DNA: TGCAGTGCTAGAGAAGGGTTTTTCAACATGAACACTGAAGCTTTCTTT

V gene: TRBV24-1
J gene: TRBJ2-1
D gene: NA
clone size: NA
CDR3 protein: CATSDSSLHRGNEQFF
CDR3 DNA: TGTGCCACCAGTGATTCATCACTACATCGGGGCAATGAGCAGTTCTTC

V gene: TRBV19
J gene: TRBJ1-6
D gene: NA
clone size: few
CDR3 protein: CASSDAWHAGYSPLHF
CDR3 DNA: TGTGCCAGTAGCGACGCGTGGCATGCGGGATATTCACCCCTCCACTTT

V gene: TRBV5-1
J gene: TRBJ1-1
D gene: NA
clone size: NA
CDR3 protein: CASSLREAQVASAAAFF
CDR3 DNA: TGCGCCAGCAGCTTGCGAGAGGCCCAGGTGGCGTCCGCTGCGGCTTTCTTT

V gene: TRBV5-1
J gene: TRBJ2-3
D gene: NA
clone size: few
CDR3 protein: CASSLDPGPGTDTQYF
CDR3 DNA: TGCGCCAGCAGCTTAGACCCCGGACCGGGCACAGATACGCAGTATTTT

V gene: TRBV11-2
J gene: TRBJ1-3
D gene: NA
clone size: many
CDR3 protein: CASSSRWAGSSGNTIYF
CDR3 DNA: TGTGCCAGCAGCTCCCGCTGGGCGGGCAGCTCTGGAAACACCATATATTTT

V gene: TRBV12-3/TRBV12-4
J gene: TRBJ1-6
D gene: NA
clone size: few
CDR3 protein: CASSPGGGNSPLHF
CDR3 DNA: TGTGCCAGCAGCCCCGGGGGGGGAAATTCACCCCTCCACTTT

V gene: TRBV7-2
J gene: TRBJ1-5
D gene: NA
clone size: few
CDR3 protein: CASSPNVGNQPQHF
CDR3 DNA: TGTGCCAGCAGCCCTAACGTAGGTAATCAGCCCCAGCATTTT

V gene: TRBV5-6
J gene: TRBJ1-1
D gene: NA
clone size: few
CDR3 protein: CASSLGEWGGEAFF
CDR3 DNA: TGTGCCAGCAGCTTGGGAGAGTGGGGAGGTGAAGCTTTCTTT